The 22 T cell receptor beta chains listed next were all sequenced from one sample in a study of T cells in Graves' hyperthyroidism and ophthalmopathy (dated by TCRdb to the late 2010s). Library prep was done by multiplex PCR. The reads were generated on an Illumina HiSeq 2000. The TCR beta CDR3 regions were amplified from RNA transcripts. The first round of RT-PCR for the TCR CDR3 was performed with the HTBI primer set and the Qiagen OneStep RT-PCR kit. In-frame beta chains were kept once TCRdb had trimmed the public reads at Q25 with fastp and called clones with MiXCR. Records with the same CDR3 protein are collapsed into one entry carrying the most frequent genes and DNA. Present in this sample are 150,000 to 200,000 distinct CDR3 sequences, about a tenth of which were seen just once. Clones ranked in the top ten supply about 20% of the sample. Input material: blood. These receptors were collected from a woman younger than 35 with Graves' hyperthyroidism that later progressed to Graves' ophthalmopathy.

This clonotype was seen repeatedly, ten times or more. The chain couples TRBV2 to TRBJ2-7, with unresolved D. The germline V and J ends were trimmed by 10 bases and 7 bases, with 20 bases remaining between them. Germline values: CDR1 SNHLY, CDR2 FYNNEI. The CDR3 length is 13 residues. Here the CDR3 reads CATKVPDSTEQYF. The CDR3 DNA follows: TGTGCCACCAAAGTCCCCGATTCTACGGAGCAGTACTTC.

This clonotype was recorded at least ten times. V and J are TRBV12-3 or TRBV12-4 and TRBJ2-5; 15 bases fit TRBD2. CDR3 length: 17 residues. V was pared by 8 bases and J by 5 bases, with 12 bases of the junction left unmatched. CDR3 protein: CASGRTSGGARWETQYF. DNA of the CDR3: TGTGCCAGCGGACGGACTAGCGGGGGGGCTAGGTGGGAGACCCAGTACTTC.

This clonotype was counted at least ten times. The rearrangement links TRBV6-2 or TRBV6-3 to TRBJ2-7; TRBD1 is a possible D gene (5 bases). CDR1 and CDR2 from the germline V gene are MNHEY and SVGEGT. The CDR3 length is 12 residues. V was trimmed by 7 bases and J by 3 bases, leaving 10 bases between them. CDR3 loop: CASIDSNYEQYF. The CDR3, as DNA: TGTGCCAGCATCGACAGCAACTACGAGCAGTACTTC.

This clonotype came up many times. The V gene is TRBV25-1, the J gene TRBJ2-2; D may be TRBD1 (5 bases). V lost 1 base, J lost 2 bases, and 8 bases lay in between. In germline, CDR1 is MGHDK, CDR2 SYGVNS. This CDR3 region has 15 residues. CDR3 DNA: TGTGCCAGCAGTGAATTTGGACAAAACACCGGGGAGCTGTTTTTT. As protein: CASSEFGQNTGELFF.

This clonotype has only a few counts. The genes are TRBV20-1 and TRBJ2-6; D gene ambiguous. CDR3 length equals 15 residues. CDR1 and CDR2 (germline): DFQATT, SNEGSKA (reference sequence). Trimming pared 5 bases from V and 0 bases from J, leaving 11 bases between. The CDR3 sequence is CSALPGNSGANVLTF. The CDR3 DNA sequence: TGCAGTGCTCTCCCGGGCAACTCTGGGGCCAACGTCCTGACTTTC.

This clonotype was recorded many times. The J gene is TRBJ2-3, the V gene TRBV5-1; perhaps TRBD2 as D (6 bases). This CDR3 contains 14 residues. In germline, CDR1 is SGHRS, CDR2 YFSETQ. The V end was cut by 0 bases, the J end by 4 bases, with 9 bases between. The CDR3 DNA follows: TGCGCCAGCAGCTTGGCACAGCGGGCAGATACGCAGTATTTT. It codes for CASSLAQRADTQYF.

This clonotype was seen repeatedly, ten times or more. The chain uses TRBV7-2 and TRBJ2-5; 8 bases fit TRBD1. With 0 bases clipped from V and 5 bases from J, the junction kept 5 bases outside the gene matches. This CDR3 is built from 15 residues. Germline CDR1 and CDR2: SGHTA and FQGNSA. The CDR3 here is CASSLARTGRETQYF. The DNA of the CDR3 is TGTGCCAGCAGCTTAGCGCGGACAGGGCGGGAGACCCAGTACTTC.

This clonotype was counted at least ten times. The rearrangement uses TRBV28 and TRBJ1-2, with D possibly being TRBD1 (6 bases). The V end lost 3 bases, the J end lost 3 bases, and 17 bases lay between the germline ends. The CDR3 is 16 residues long. Germline V CDR1 and CDR2: MDHEN, SYDVKM. This chain's CDR3 is CASSLSFDRLYYGYTF. The CDR3 DNA reads TGTGCCAGCAGTTTGTCCTTTGACAGGTTGTACTATGGCTACACCTTC.

The sample holds many counts of this clonotype. This chain links TRBV27 with TRBJ2-7; D may correspond to TRBD1 or TRBD2 (5 bases each). The germline gives CDR1 MNHEY, CDR2 SMNVEV (reference sequence). The CDR3 spans 14 residues. V lost 4 bases, J lost 2 bases, and 12 bases lay in between. CDR3 sequence reads: CASSSGAGAYEQYF. Written as DNA, the CDR3 is TGTGCCAGCAGTTCCGGGGCAGGAGCCTACGAGCAGTACTTC.

This chain uses TRBV25-1 with TRBJ2-1; TRBD2 agrees at 14 bases. V was pared by 3 bases and J by 10 bases, with 14 bases of the junction left unmatched. The germline V gene encodes CDR1 MGHDK and CDR2 SYGVNS. The CDR3 totals 18 residues. The CDR3 reads CASSDLGATSGRAGEQFF. CDR3 DNA: TGTGCCAGCAGTGATTTGGGGGCGACTAGCGGGAGGGCCGGAGAGCAGTTCTTC.

This clonotype showed up many times. This chain links TRBV6-6 with TRBJ1-5; no reliable D call. The CDR3 length is 14 residues. CDR1 is MNHNY, CDR2 SVGAGI, per germline (reference sequence). V was pared by 2 bases and J by 2 bases, with 7 bases between. The CDR3 DNA is TGTGCCAGCAGTTACGGGCAGGGCAATCAGCCCCAGCATTTT. It yields the protein CASSYGQGNQPQHF.

The chain couples TRBV4-2 to TRBJ1-4, with D maybe TRBD1 (5 bases). The CDR3 spans 17 residues. Germline V gene sequence: CDR1 LGHNA, CDR2 YNFKEQ. The ends were cut back, 0 bases at V and 0 bases at J, with 11 bases in the middle. The CDR3 reads CASSQEIGVATNEKLFF. As DNA, the CDR3 is TGTGCCAGCAGCCAAGAAATAGGGGTTGCAACTAATGAAAAACTGTTTTTT.

The chain is built from TRBV5-6 and TRBJ1-3; D call uncertain. CDR1 is SGHDT, CDR2 YYEEEE, per germline. V lost 0 bases and J 4 bases, leaving 5 bases between the germline ends. This CDR3 region has 13 residues. The CDR3 DNA follows: TGTGCCAGCAGCTTGGACGTAGGAAACACCATATATTTT. Amino acid sequence: CASSLDVGNTIYF.

Ten or more counts support this clonotype. The chain recombines TRBV12-3 or TRBV12-4 with TRBJ2-5; D is unresolved. The CDR3 length is 14 residues. The ends were cut back, 5 bases at V and 2 bases at J, with 12 bases in the middle. As DNA, the CDR3 is TGTGCCAGCAGTGTCTCTTCCCCACAAGAGACCCAGTACTTC. Translation gives CASSVSSPQETQYF.

This clonotype was counted at least ten times. V is TRBV7-9 and J is TRBJ1-1; perhaps TRBD1 as D (5 bases). Looked up from germline, CDR1 is SEHNR and CDR2 is FQNEAQ (reference sequence). The CDR3 has 18 amino acids. V lost 5 bases, J lost 0 bases, and 22 bases lay in between. DNA for the CDR3: TGTGCCAGCAGCGATAGGGGAGGGTCGAATAGAATGAACACTGAAGCTTTCTTT. This encodes CASSDRGGSNRMNTEAFF.

The chain is built from TRBV4-1 and TRBJ1-1, with D tentatively TRBD1 (5 bases). Per germline, CDR1 MGHRA and CDR2 YSYEKL. V was cut by 4 bases and J by 8 bases, with 14 bases left in between. The CDR3 runs 13 residues. Written as DNA, the CDR3 is TGCGCCAGCAGCCCGTGGGGGGATTTAGAAGCTTTCTTT. Its protein is CASSPWGDLEAFF.

This clonotype has a count of ten or more. The chain is built from TRBV7-9 and TRBJ1-1, with 8 positions matching TRBD1. The CDR3 extends over 15 amino acids. The V gene end was trimmed by 5 bases and the J gene end by 5 bases; junction bases not matched to a gene: 10. The V gene's germline CDR1 is SEHNR and CDR2 FQNEAQ (reference sequence). This CDR3 reads CASSPADRVETEAFF. In DNA form, the CDR3 reads TGTGCCAGCAGCCCAGCGGACAGGGTGGAAACTGAAGCTTTCTTT.

This clonotype has at least ten counts. The V gene is TRBV2, the J gene TRBJ2-6; D not resolved. CDR3 size: 17 residues. V lost 0 bases and J 5 bases, leaving 14 bases between the germline ends. Germline V gene sequence: CDR1 SNHLY, CDR2 FYNNEI. CDR3 sequence: CASSEALRASWANVLTF. The CDR3 DNA sequence: TGTGCCAGCAGTGAAGCGCTTAGGGCCTCCTGGGCCAACGTCCTGACTTTC.

This clonotype was seen ten or more times. The chain couples TRBV15 to TRBJ2-7; 9 bases agree with TRBD1. The V gene end was trimmed by 2 bases and the J gene end by 6 bases; junction bases not matched to a gene: 11. Germline lookup yields CDR1 LNHNV and CDR2 YYDKDF (reference sequence). This CDR3 comprises 16 residues. This chain's CDR3 is CATSRKTGTGFGEQYF. The CDR3 DNA sequence: TGTGCCACCAGCAGAAAAACAGGGACAGGGTTCGGCGAGCAGTACTTC.

Comments on this clonotype: Its ends do not fully match the called genes, so a read error is possible. The chain uses TRBV7-2 and TRBJ2-2, with TRBD1 matching 12 bases. Germline V gene data show CDR1 as SGHTA and CDR2 as FQGNSA. The CDR3 is made up of 16 amino acids. The CDR3 protein is CASSPGQGADTRELFF. The DNA for the CDR3 is TGTGCCAGCAGCCCGGGACAGGGGGCCGACACCAGGGAGCTGTTTTTT.

This clonotype showed up many times. The V call is TRBV7-3, the J call TRBJ2-6, with D possibly TRBD1 on 5 matching bases. The CDR3 consists of 16 residues. The germline gives CDR1 SGHTA, CDR2 FQGTGA. V was cut by 5 bases and J by 0 bases, with 11 bases left in between. DNA of the CDR3: TGTGCCAGCAGCCCGCTAGACAGCTCTGGGGCCAACGTCCTGACTTTC. It translates to CASSPLDSSGANVLTF.

This clonotype has at least ten counts. The V and J genes are TRBV29-1 and TRBJ1-2; 8 positions agree with TRBD1. In germline, CDR1 is SQVTM, CDR2 ANQGSEA. The V gene end was trimmed by 5 bases and the J gene end by 5 bases; junction bases not matched to a gene: 13. The CDR3 runs to 15 residues. CDR3: CSVREPRGPAYGYTF. In DNA, the CDR3 is TGCAGCGTTAGAGAACCCAGGGGGCCCGCTTATGGCTACACCTTC.